Sequencing of this T cell receptor (beta chain) was carried out in a study of cytomegalovirus exposure and HLA in healthy donors. Overall study results and limits: The study reported that TCR beta sequences accurately predicted HLA-A and HLA-B alleles in most subjects.

With respect to this clone: Its specificity is not known.

The PCR was carried out with 60 Vbeta primers and 13 Jbeta primers. Generated by immunoSEQ multiplex PCR, the TCRdb table keeps only in-frame clones and is missing some. The sample contains about 130,000 clones, 79% of which appear only once. Trimming pared 1 base from V and 8 bases from J, leaving 12 bases between. Germline V gene data show CDR1 as SGHAT and CDR2 as FQNNGV. CDR3 length: 14 residues. This receptor was obtained from a man aged 18 to 35 in good health and CMV-seronegative. The specimen sequenced was PBMCs. The chain recombines TRBV11-2 with TRBJ2-1; D is unresolved. CDR3 coding DNA: TGTGCCAGCAGCTTAGTCATAGCCGGCTATGAGCAGTTCTTC. Translated: CASSLVIAGYEQFF.